This is a list of T cell receptor beta chains from one sample in a study of tumor-infiltrating lymphocytes in primary liver carcinoma. MiXCR, applied by TCRdb to the multiplex PCR reads, yields one record per CDR3 protein. The sample contains almost 200,000 distinct CDR3 sequences, 65% of which appear only once. Input material: peripheral blood. Receptors were obtained from a woman aged 55-75 years with primary liver carcinoma and hepatitis B virus infection. CDR3s include the opening cysteine and the closing phenylalanine or tryptophan. Fields, in order: V gene, CDR3 protein.

V gene: TRBV5-6; CDR3 protein: CASSLRVGYSYTF
V gene: TRBV11-2; CDR3 protein: CACSLRQVSPLQF
V gene: TRBV19; CDR3 protein: CASTPTGGNEKLFF
V gene: TRBV10-3; CDR3 protein: CSVTPGTSGRGEQFF
V gene: TRBV6-5; CDR3 protein: CASTHPLTSGRSNEQFF
V gene: TRBV6-4; CDR3 protein: CASSEELARDTQYF
V gene: TRBV5-1; CDR3 protein: CASSHTKQGHTGNTEAFF
V gene: TRBV12-3/TRBV12-4; CDR3 protein: CASSRSWPVNTEAFF
V gene: TRBV4-1; CDR3 protein: CASSQRDSGGPLNNEQFF
V gene: TRBV11-2; CDR3 protein: CASSSGDRVYNERFF
V gene: TRBV11-2; CDR3 protein: CASNSRLWEQYF
V gene: TRBV6-5; CDR3 protein: CASSPDSGGYGYTF
V gene: TRBV11-2; CDR3 protein: CARSFGGWGADTQYF
V gene: TRBV6-1; CDR3 protein: CVSSVLPGREQYF
V gene: TRBV11-1; CDR3 protein: CAGSRSFGRASSYEQYF
V gene: TRBV12-5; CDR3 protein: CASGLETGKVGQETQYF
V gene: TRBV6-5; CDR3 protein: CASSYSPPPTWGYEQYF
V gene: TRBV10-1; CDR3 protein: CASSSRTTNGKLFF
V gene: TRBV30; CDR3 protein: CAWSIRTDTQYF
V gene: TRBV11-1; CDR3 protein: CVSSLEGTGYPEASF
V gene: TRBV6-5; CDR3 protein: CASFTTTGTKGYEQYF
V gene: TRBV11-2; CDR3 protein: CANSSLTGGGGEQYF
V gene: TRBV12-3/TRBV12-4; CDR3 protein: CASSPLVWEGWEQFF
V gene: TRBV11-2; CDR3 protein: CANSRSGGRETQYF
V gene: TRBV11-2; CDR3 protein: CACSFFRRDGKEQFF
V gene: TRBV7-2; CDR3 protein: CASNDRGGEQYF
V gene: TRBV7-3; CDR3 protein: CASSLGQGSGYNEQFF
V gene: TRBV4-1; CDR3 protein: CASSQDPGGRGEQYF
V gene: TRBV7-8; CDR3 protein: CASSLAASRGLGTQYF